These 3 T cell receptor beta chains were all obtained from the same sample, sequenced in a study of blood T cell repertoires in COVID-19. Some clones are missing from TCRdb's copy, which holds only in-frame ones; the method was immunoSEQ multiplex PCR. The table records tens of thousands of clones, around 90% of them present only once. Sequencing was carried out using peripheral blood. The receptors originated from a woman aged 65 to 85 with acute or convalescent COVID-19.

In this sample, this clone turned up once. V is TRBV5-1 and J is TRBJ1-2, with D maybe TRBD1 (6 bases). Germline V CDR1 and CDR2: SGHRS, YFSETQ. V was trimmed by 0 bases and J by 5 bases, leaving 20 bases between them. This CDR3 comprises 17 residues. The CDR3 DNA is TGCGCCAGCAGCTTGGCCGGGGGGCAAAATTCAGCGTATGGCTACACCTTC. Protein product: CASSLAGGQNSAYGYTF.

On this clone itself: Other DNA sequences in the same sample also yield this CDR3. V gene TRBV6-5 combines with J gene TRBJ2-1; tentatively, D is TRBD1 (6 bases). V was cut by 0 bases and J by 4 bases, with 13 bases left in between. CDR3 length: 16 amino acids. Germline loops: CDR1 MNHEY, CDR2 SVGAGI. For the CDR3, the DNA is TGTGCCAGCAGTTACTCCACAGGGTTTGGGTACAATGAGCAGTTCTTC. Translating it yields CASSYSTGFGYNEQFF.

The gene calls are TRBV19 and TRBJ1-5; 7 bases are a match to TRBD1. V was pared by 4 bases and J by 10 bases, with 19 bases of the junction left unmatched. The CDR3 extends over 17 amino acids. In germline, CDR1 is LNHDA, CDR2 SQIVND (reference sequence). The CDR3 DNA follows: TGTGCCAGTAGTAGGGAGACCGGGACAGCCGAGAGAGTTCCCCAGCATTTT. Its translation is CASSRETGTAERVPQHF.